These 10 T cell receptor beta chains share one sample of origin, sequenced in a study of T cells in Graves' hyperthyroidism and ophthalmopathy. TCR beta CDR3 sequences were amplified from RNA transcripts. The TCR CDR3 first-round RT-PCR relied on the HTBI primer set. Each CDR3 protein gets one entry after TCRdb re-called the multiplex PCR reads with MiXCR. The sample has 380,000 or so distinct CDR3 sequences, about 20% seen once. The sample was blood. These receptors were collected from a woman between 18 and 29 years old with Graves' hyperthyroidism.

This clonotype was seen at least ten times. The chain is built from TRBV15 and TRBJ1-1; D is possibly TRBD1 (5 bases). The CDR3 spans 14 residues. Germline-derived CDR1 and CDR2 are LNHNV and YYDKDF (reference sequence). The V end lost 4 bases, the J end lost 3 bases, and 12 bases lay between the germline ends. The CDR3: CATSKGKGYTEAFF. For the CDR3, the DNA is TGTGCCACCAGCAAGGGGAAAGGTTACACTGAAGCTTTCTTT.

This clonotype was seen a few times. The chain is built from TRBV2 and TRBJ2-7; D might be TRBD2 (5 bases). The V end was cut by 6 bases, the J end by 5 bases, with 20 bases between. Germline CDR1 SNHLY, CDR2 FYNNEI. The CDR3 has 15 amino acids. The CDR3 sequence: CASRRRTAALHEQYF. Here the CDR3 DNA reads TGTGCCAGCAGACGCCGGACTGCCGCTCTCCACGAGCAGTACTTC.

The rearrangement uses TRBV2 and TRBJ2-7; possible D gene TRBD2, 7 bases. Germline assignment: CDR1 SNHLY and CDR2 FYNNEI. V dropped 6 bases and J dropped 0 bases, with 12 bases sitting between them. This CDR3 has 14 residues. CDR3 residues: CASREGGNSYEQYF. The CDR3 DNA is TGTGCCAGCAGAGAGGGGGGGAACTCCTACGAGCAGTACTTC.

This clonotype was found many times. J is TRBJ1-5 and V is TRBV9, with 7 bases aligning to TRBD1. There are 14 residues in the CDR3. Looked up from germline, CDR1 is SGDLS and CDR2 is YYNGEE. The junction had 5 bases not matched to a gene; V was cut back by 3 bases and J by 5 bases. Here the CDR3 reads CASSGWDSYQPQHF. The DNA of the CDR3 is TGTGCCAGCAGCGGATGGGACAGTTATCAGCCCCAGCATTTT.

This clonotype showed up many times. J is TRBJ2-5 and V is TRBV6-1; 8 bases are a match to TRBD2. This CDR3 contains 13 residues. Looked up from germline, CDR1 is MNHNS and CDR2 is SASEGT. V was pared by 5 bases and J by 4 bases, with 3 bases of the junction left unmatched. CDR3 protein: CASSPGGGETQYF. CDR3 DNA: TGTGCCAGCAGTCCCGGGGGGGGAGAGACCCAGTACTTC.

There are a few counts of this clonotype. This chain uses TRBV20-1 with TRBJ2-7; 13 positions match TRBD2. CDR1 DFQATT and CDR2 SNEGSKA come from the germline V gene (reference sequence). The junction had 5 bases not matched to a gene; V was cut back by 6 bases and J by 0 bases. CDR3 length: 15 amino acids. The CDR3 loop is CSAMGLAGNSYEQYF. The CDR3 DNA reads TGCAGTGCCATGGGACTAGCGGGGAACTCCTACGAGCAGTACTTC.

This clonotype was counted ten times or more. The chain employs TRBV10-3 and TRBJ1-2; D unclear. V lost 7 bases, J lost 4 bases, and 25 bases lay in between. The CDR3 is made up of 17 amino acids. CDR1 is ENHRY and CDR2 is SYGVKD in the germline V gene. As DNA, the CDR3 is TGTGCCATCAAAGGAAGCCGAACACACCCTTGGGGCTATGGCTACACCTTC. Translation: CAIKGSRTHPWGYGYTF.

This clonotype was observed at least ten times. The V call is TRBV30, the J call TRBJ1-2, with a possible D match to TRBD1 (5 bases). The CDR3 has 14 residues. Between the trimmed V and J ends, which lost 1 base and 4 bases, there was a span of 13 bases. Germline assignment: CDR1 GTSNPN and CDR2 SVGIG (reference sequence). As DNA, the CDR3 is TGTGCCTGGAGTGCCAACCAGGGAAGCTATGGCTACACCTTC. Protein product: CAWSANQGSYGYTF.

In its sample, this clonotype was seen many times. The chain is built from TRBV18 and TRBJ1-2, with a tentative D call TRBD1 (6 bases). The CDR3 extends over 16 amino acids. V gave up 4 bases and J gave up 4 bases, with 19 bases separating them. CDR1 and CDR2 from the germline V gene are KGHSH and LQKENI. CDR3 sequence: CASSLWDKASPYGYTF. CDR3 coding DNA: TGTGCCAGCTCACTGTGGGACAAGGCCTCCCCCTATGGCTACACCTTC.

This clonotype was counted many times. The chain employs TRBV20-1 and TRBJ2-4, with D tentatively TRBD2 (5 bases). The CDR3 has 16 residues. Looked up from germline, CDR1 is DFQATT and CDR2 is SNEGSKA (reference sequence). Trimming pared 3 bases from V and 7 bases from J, leaving 22 bases between. The CDR3 is CSARLNVAFSGNIQYF. DNA for the CDR3: TGCAGTGCTAGGTTGAATGTGGCTTTTTCGGGGAACATTCAGTACTTC.